This T cell receptor (beta chain) was sequenced in a study of cytomegalovirus exposure and HLA in healthy donors. PCR was performed using 60 Vbeta and 13 Jbeta primers. As originally analysed: Among the unique TCR beta chains that a later analysis counted, 75 million to 85 million in all, roughly 9.9 million were shared. Data came from immunoSEQ multiplex PCR; TCRdb stores just in-frame clones and leaves some out. The V and J calls and clone size come from that table; D and trimming were worked out from the DNA. This table has about 140,000 clones, roughly 83% appearing once. This CDR3 contains 14 residues. Germline CDR1 is SGHNT and CDR2 is YENEEA. Trimming cost V 5 bases and J 2 bases; bases outside gene matches: 6.

The chain combines TRBV11-3 with TRBJ2-7; TRBD1 agrees at 7 bases. This sequence was found in a female donor in good health and CMV-seronegative. What was sequenced was PBMCs. This CDR3 is CASSQTGATYEQYF. As DNA, the CDR3 is TGTGCCAGCAGCCAAACAGGGGCTACCTACGAGCAGTACTTC.